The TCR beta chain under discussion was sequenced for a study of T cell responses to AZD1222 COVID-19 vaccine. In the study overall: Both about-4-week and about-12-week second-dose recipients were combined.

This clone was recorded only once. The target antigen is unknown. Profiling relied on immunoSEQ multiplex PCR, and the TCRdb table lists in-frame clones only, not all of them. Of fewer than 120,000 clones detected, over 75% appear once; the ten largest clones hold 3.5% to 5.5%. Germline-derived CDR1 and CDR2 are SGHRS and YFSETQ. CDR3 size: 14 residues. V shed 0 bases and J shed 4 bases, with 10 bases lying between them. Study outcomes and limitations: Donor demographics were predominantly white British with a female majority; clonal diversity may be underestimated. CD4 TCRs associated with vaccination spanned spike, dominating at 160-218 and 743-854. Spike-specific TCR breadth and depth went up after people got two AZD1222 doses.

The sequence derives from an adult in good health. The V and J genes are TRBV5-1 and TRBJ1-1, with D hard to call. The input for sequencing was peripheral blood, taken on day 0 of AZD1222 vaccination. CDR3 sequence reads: CASSLAGVGTEAFF. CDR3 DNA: TGCGCCAGCAGCTTGGCCGGGGTGGGCACTGAAGCTTTCTTT. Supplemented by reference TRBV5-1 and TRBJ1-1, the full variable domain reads KAGVTQTPRYLIKTRGQQVTLSCSPISGHRSVSWYQQTPGQGLQFLFEYFSETQRNKGNFPGRFSGRQFSNSRSEMNVSTLELGDSALYLCASSLAGVGTEAFFGQGTRLTVV.